What follows are 14 T cell receptor beta chains derived from one specimen sequenced in a study of T cells in Graves' hyperthyroidism and ophthalmopathy. What was amplified from RNA transcripts were TCR beta CDR3 regions. TCR CDR3 underwent first-round RT-PCR with the HTBI primer set. A single record per CDR3 protein comes from TCRdb applying MiXCR to the multiplex PCR reads. The profile shows 300,000 to 400,000 distinct CDR3 sequences, around 13% of them singletons. Sequences were obtained from blood. The source of these receptors is a woman in her twenties or thirties with Graves' hyperthyroidism.

This clonotype appeared many times. The genes are TRBV28 and TRBJ1-5, with D perhaps matching TRBD1 (5 bases). V gave up 5 bases and J gave up 4 bases, with 18 bases separating them. CDR1 is MDHEN and CDR2 is SYDVKM in the germline V gene. The CDR3 has 16 amino acids. Written as DNA, the CDR3 is TGTGCCAGCAGTACCCGCCGGCAGGGATCAAATCAGCCCCAGCATTTT. Amino acid sequence: CASSTRRQGSNQPQHF. The full variable domain, rest sourced from reference TRBV28 and TRBJ1-5, is DVKVTQSSRYLVKRTGEKVFLECVQDMDHENMFWYRQDPGLGLRLIYFSYDVKMKEKGDIPEGYSVSREKKERFSLILESASTNQTSMYLCASSTRRQGSNQPQHFGDGTRLSIL.

The sample holds a few counts of this clonotype. A single base separates this from a much larger clone, so it may be a read error. The chain uses TRBV2 and TRBJ2-7, with D perhaps given as TRBD1 or TRBD2 (5 bases each). Germline assignment: CDR1 SNHLY and CDR2 FYNNEI. The CDR3 length is 14 residues. The DNA of the CDR3 is TGTGCCAGCAGTGGAAGGGTGGGGGAAGTCGAGCAGCACTTC. This translates into CASSGRVGEVEQHF.

This clonotype was seen many times. V and J are TRBV12-3 or TRBV12-4 and TRBJ1-4; 8 bases agree with TRBD1. V was clipped by 8 bases and J by 5 bases; unmatched bases: 10. The CDR3 consists of 15 residues. The CDR3 DNA reads as TGTGCCAGCTTCACGGCCGGGACAGGAAATGAAAAACTGTTTTTT. It encodes CASFTAGTGNEKLFF.

This clonotype was detected many times. V gene TRBV28 combines with J gene TRBJ2-1; no definite D call. V lost 7 bases and J 10 bases, leaving 20 bases between the germline ends. The CDR3 has 14 residues. From germline, CDR1 is MDHEN and CDR2 SYDVKM. The CDR3 spells CASTTGPLVGEQFF. CDR3 bases: TGTGCCAGCACTACCGGGCCCCTGGTCGGGGAGCAGTTCTTC.

CDR3 loop: CASSSPAEGDYGYTF. The CDR3 nucleotides read TGTGCCAGCAGTTCACCAGCGGAGGGGGACTATGGCTACACCTTC. V gene TRBV12-3 or TRBV12-4 combines with J gene TRBJ1-2; perhaps TRBD1 as D (6 bases). Between the trimmed V and J ends, which lost 4 bases and 3 bases, there was a span of 15 bases. The CDR3 sequence is 15 residues long.

This clonotype came up many times. The chain combines TRBV28 with TRBJ2-7; 9 bases align to TRBD1. Germline V CDR1 and CDR2: MDHEN, SYDVKM. This CDR3 is built from 14 residues. V shed 8 bases, J shed 2 bases, and the junction held 7 bases outside the gene matches. This CDR3 reads CASCGQGPPYEQYF. In DNA, the CDR3 is TGTGCCAGCTGTGGACAGGGGCCCCCCTACGAGCAGTACTTC.

Many counts were recorded for this clonotype. The gene calls are TRBV24-1 and TRBJ2-7; the D gene is possibly TRBD2 (6 bases). V gave up 5 bases and J gave up 2 bases, with 9 bases separating them. Germline CDR1 and CDR2: KGHDR and SFDVKD. This CDR3 is built from 13 residues. The CDR3 nucleotides are TGTGCCACCAGTGCCGGGGGTCCCTACGAGCAGTACTTC. Encoded protein: CATSAGGPYEQYF.

This clonotype was counted at least ten times. The J gene is TRBJ1-2, the V gene TRBV28; D not resolved. The CDR3 runs to 16 residues. Trimming shortened V by 3 bases and J by 0 bases, and 14 bases separated the two germline ends. CDR1 and CDR2 (germline): MDHEN, SYDVKM. The CDR3 loop reads CASSLARASTNYGYTF. CDR3 nucleotides: TGTGCCAGCAGTTTGGCGAGGGCGAGTACTAACTATGGCTACACCTTC.

This clonotype was counted ten times or more. The chain recombines TRBV28 with TRBJ2-5; the match to TRBD2 covers 7 bases. J gave up 5 bases and V 2 bases, and 8 bases lay outside the gene matches. The length of the CDR3 is 15 residues. Germline CDR1 reads MDHEN; CDR2 reads SYDVKM. The CDR3 DNA reads TGTGCCAGCAGTTTAAGGTTGGGGGGGTTCGAGACCCAGTACTTC. Its translation is CASSLRLGGFETQYF.

This clonotype has a handful of counts. The chain employs TRBV6-5 and TRBJ2-7; 7 nucleotides line up with TRBD1. After removal of 2 bases from V and 3 bases from J, the junction contained 1 base not matched to a gene. This CDR3 contains 13 residues. Germline assignment: CDR1 MNHEY and CDR2 SVGAGI. CDR3 sequence: CASSYDRVYEQYF. For the CDR3, the DNA is TGTGCCAGCAGTTACGACAGGGTCTACGAGCAGTACTTC.

This clonotype was counted at least ten times. V gene TRBV7-2 combines with J gene TRBJ2-3; 9 bases are shared with TRBD2. This CDR3 is built from 16 residues. J gave up 5 bases and V 5 bases, and 11 bases lay outside the gene matches. CDR1 is SGHTA, CDR2 FQGNSA, per germline. The CDR3 DNA sequence: TGTGCCAGCAGCCGCCAGATCAGCGGGAGGATAGATACGCAGTATTTT. The encoded protein is CASSRQISGRIDTQYF.

In this sample, this clonotype turned up many times. V is TRBV3-1 and J is TRBJ1-5; no clear D gene. V lost 1 base and J 2 bases, leaving 9 bases between the germline ends. CDR3 length: 15 amino acids. Germline assignment: CDR1 LGHDT and CDR2 YNNKEL (reference sequence). The CDR3 DNA sequence: TGTGCCAGCAGCCAAGGACCGGAACGCAATCAGCCCCAGCATTTT. Protein: CASSQGPERNQPQHF.

V and J are TRBV6-1 and TRBJ2-3; weak D call: TRBD1 (6 bases). The CDR3 has 15 amino acids. The ends were cut back, 6 bases at V and 3 bases at J, with 16 bases in the middle. Germline loops: CDR1 MNHNS, CDR2 SASEGT. For the CDR3, the DNA is TGTGCCAGCAGCTCCTTCGAGGGGGAGACAGATACGCAGTATTTT. Encoded protein: CASSSFEGETDTQYF.

This clonotype has only a few counts. The chain uses TRBV7-2 and TRBJ2-3; 8 nucleotides line up with TRBD2. Losses at the gene ends were 1 base for V and 0 bases for J; bases not matched to a gene: 9. The CDR3 is made up of 18 amino acids. The germline V gene encodes CDR1 SGHTA and CDR2 FQGNSA. In DNA form, the CDR3 reads TGTGCCAGCAGCTTAGGTTCAGCGGGAGTGTCTAGCACAGATACGCAGTATTTT. Its translation is CASSLGSAGVSSTDTQYF.